The clone carrying this T cell receptor (beta chain) has only a few counts. This record comes from a study of identical twins. The CDR3 loop spans 15 amino acids. From germline, CDR1 is ENHRY and CDR2 SYGVKD. Trimming at V came to 4 bases and at J to 11 bases, leaving 14 bases not matched to a gene. Template switching added a universal primer site, and cDNA bore unique molecular identifiers. A single record per CDR3 protein comes from TCRdb applying MiXCR to the 5' RACE reads. The table lists around 690,000 distinct CDR3 sequences, 21% of them singletons. A further study also used this sample, focusing on T cells expressing NK-cell markers. That work states: Seropositivity for HCMV was found in most of the eight sequenced donors, with one seronegative. In about six donors, dominant CD3+CD56+NKG2C+ clones formed roughly 1.0-7.5% of CD8+ cells. Nothing established the HCMV specificity of expanded NKG2C+ T cell clones.

The source of this sequence is a woman younger than 35 in good health. Sequencing input: PBMCs. V is TRBV10-3 and J is TRBJ2-3, with TRBD1 matching 8 bases. The CDR3 protein is CAISGQGLSGAWQYF. DNA of the CDR3: TGTGCCATCAGTGGACAGGGGTTATCGGGGGCTTGGCAGTATTTT.